The 8 T cell receptor beta chains in this list originate from one sample, sequenced in a study of T cells in localized non-small cell lung cancer. Clones were sequenced by immunoSEQ multiplex PCR, and TCRdb holds only the in-frame ones, with some missing. The top ten hold roughly 23% of the sample, which has tens of thousands of clones, around nine tenths seen once. Sequencing was performed on PBMCs, taken before any cancer treatment. These receptors were taken from a man between 35 and 75 years old with stage II squamous cell lung carcinoma.

This clone was seen just once. The chain joins TRBV14 to TRBJ1-2; tentative D call: TRBD1 (6 bases). With 0 bases removed from V and 6 bases from J, the gap between germline ends came to 17 bases. Per germline, CDR1 SGHDN and CDR2 FVKESK. This CDR3 has 16 amino acids. CDR3 protein: CASSQDSLGAIDGYTF. The DNA for the CDR3 is TGTGCCAGCAGCCAAGATTCTCTGGGGGCGATCGATGGCTACACCTTC.

The chain employs TRBV6-5 and TRBJ2-7; a weak D match, TRBD2 (5 bases). The germline V gene has CDR1 MNHEY and CDR2 SVGAGI. The CDR3 spans 14 residues. The V gene lost 0 bases and the J gene lost 4 bases, with 10 bases spanning the gap. Here the CDR3 reads CASSYSAASYEQYF. The CDR3 region has the DNA TGTGCCAGCAGTTACTCAGCGGCCTCATACGAGCAGTACTTC.

The rearrangement uses TRBV19 and TRBJ1-5; possibly TRBD1 for D (5 bases). Germline CDR1 reads LNHDA; CDR2 reads SQIVND (reference sequence). The V gene lost 7 bases and the J gene lost 7 bases, with 14 bases spanning the gap. This CDR3 comprises 13 residues. The CDR3 DNA reads TGTGCCAGTACCTGGCCTGGGGGGCAGCCCCAGCATTTT. Its protein product is CASTWPGGQPQHF.

This clone was recorded a few times. The chain has TRBV5-6 and TRBJ1-1; TRBD1 is a possible D gene (6 bases). Germline V CDR1 and CDR2: SGHDT, YYEEEE. The CDR3 runs to 15 residues. Trimming pared 4 bases from V and 0 bases from J, leaving 13 bases between. For the CDR3, the DNA is TGTGCCAGCAGCATCCCGGGGGCGCTGAACACTGAAGCTTTCTTT. It encodes CASSIPGALNTEAFF.

This chain joins TRBV11-3 and TRBJ2-1; the match to TRBD1 covers 8 bases. V was clipped by 4 bases and J by 6 bases; unmatched bases: 2. Germline CDR1 reads SGHNT; CDR2 reads YENEEA. CDR3 length equals 13 residues. Here the CDR3 reads CASSSGQGNEQFF. CDR3 bases: TGTGCCAGCAGCTCAGGACAGGGCAATGAGCAGTTCTTC. Looking up the rest from reference TRBV11-3 and TRBJ2-1 gives the full variable domain: EAGVVQSPRYKIIEKKQPVAFWCNPISGHNTLYWYLQNLGQGPELLIRYENEEAVDDSQLPKDRFSAERLKGVDSTLKIQPAELGDSAVYLCASSSGQGNEQFFGPGTRLTVL.

This chain links TRBV7-9 with TRBJ1-4, with 11 bases matching TRBD1. The CDR3 is 14 residues long. V was pared by 5 bases and J by 8 bases, with 4 bases of the junction left unmatched. The germline V gene encodes CDR1 SEHNR and CDR2 FQNEAQ (reference sequence). CDR3 sequence: CASSQDRGPEKLFF. For the CDR3, the DNA is TGTGCCAGCAGCCAGGACAGGGGGCCCGAAAAACTGTTTTTT.

This chain joins TRBV27 and TRBJ2-5; D gene uncertain. This CDR3 is 13 amino acids long. The V gene lost 3 bases and the J gene lost 1 base, with 6 bases spanning the gap. Germline V lookup: CDR1 MNHEY, CDR2 SMNVEV (reference sequence). The chain's CDR3 is CASSFRFQETQYF. The CDR3 nucleotides read TGTGCCAGCAGTTTCCGGTTCCAAGAGACCCAGTACTTC.

The genes are TRBV19 and TRBJ2-3; D is ambiguous. The germline V gene encodes CDR1 LNHDA and CDR2 SQIVND (reference sequence). This CDR3 is built from 15 residues. V gave up 7 bases and J gave up 0 bases, with 14 bases separating them. The CDR3 DNA sequence: TGTGCCAGTACCCTAGGCTCCACTAGCACAGATACGCAGTATTTT. This gives the protein CASTLGSTSTDTQYF. Combining the CDR3 with reference TRBV19 and TRBJ2-3 gives the whole variable domain DGGITQSPKYLFRKEGQNVTLSCEQNLNHDAMYWYRQDPGQGLRLIYYSQIVNDFQKGDIAEGYSVSREKKESFPLTVTSAQKNPTAFYLCASTLGSTSTDTQYFGPGTRLTVL.